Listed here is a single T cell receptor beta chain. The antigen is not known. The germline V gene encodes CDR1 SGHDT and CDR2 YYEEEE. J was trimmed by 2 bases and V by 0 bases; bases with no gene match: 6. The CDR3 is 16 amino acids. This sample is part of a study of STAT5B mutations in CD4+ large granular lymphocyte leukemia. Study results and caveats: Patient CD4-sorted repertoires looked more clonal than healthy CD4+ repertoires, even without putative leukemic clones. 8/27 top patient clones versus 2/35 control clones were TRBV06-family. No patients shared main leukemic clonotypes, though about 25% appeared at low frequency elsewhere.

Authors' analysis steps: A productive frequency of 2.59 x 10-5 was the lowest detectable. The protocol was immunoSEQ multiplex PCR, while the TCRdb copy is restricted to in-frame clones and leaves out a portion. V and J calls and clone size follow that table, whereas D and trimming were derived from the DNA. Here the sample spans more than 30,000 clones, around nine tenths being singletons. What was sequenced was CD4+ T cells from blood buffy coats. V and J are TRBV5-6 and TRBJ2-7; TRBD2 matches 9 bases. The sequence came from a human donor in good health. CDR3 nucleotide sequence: TGTGCCAGCAGCTTGGGGGCTAGCGGGGCCGCCTACGAGCAGTACTTC. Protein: CASSLGASGAAYEQYF.